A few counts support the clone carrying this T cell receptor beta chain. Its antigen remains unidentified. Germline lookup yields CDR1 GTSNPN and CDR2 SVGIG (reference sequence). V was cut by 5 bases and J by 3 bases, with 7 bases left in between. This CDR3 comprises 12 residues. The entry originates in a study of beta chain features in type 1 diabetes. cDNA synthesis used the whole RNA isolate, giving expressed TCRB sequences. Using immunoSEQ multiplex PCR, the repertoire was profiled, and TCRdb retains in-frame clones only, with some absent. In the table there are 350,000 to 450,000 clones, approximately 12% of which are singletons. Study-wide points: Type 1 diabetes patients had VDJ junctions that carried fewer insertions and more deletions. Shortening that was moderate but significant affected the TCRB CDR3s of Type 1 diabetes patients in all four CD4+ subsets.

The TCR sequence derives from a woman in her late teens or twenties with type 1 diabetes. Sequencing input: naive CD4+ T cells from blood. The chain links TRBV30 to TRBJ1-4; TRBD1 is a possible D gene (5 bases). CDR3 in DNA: TGTGCCTGGGACAGACCTAATGAAAAACTGTTTTTT. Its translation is CAWDRPNEKLFF.